This T cell receptor (beta chain) was documented in a study of blood T cell repertoires in COVID-19. Looking at the study overall: Sites across the United States, Italy and Spain contributed samples from acute and convalescent COVID-19. From T cells, B-cell-depleted T cells, or PBMCs came the material, which was cDNA or gDNA.

In the study's own analysis: Estimated nucleated cell counts came from reference gene primer amplification. Assay: immunoSEQ multiplex PCR; the TCRdb copy retains only in-frame clones and omits some. Clonal size and the V and J genes are those of that table, whereas D and trimming came from the DNA. The sample records tens of thousands of clones, around 82% being singletons. Germline trimming cut 1 base from V and 5 bases from J; bases unmatched to any gene: 5. This CDR3 has 15 amino acids. Looked up from germline, CDR1 is SGHNT and CDR2 is YYREEE (reference sequence). The origin of this receptor is a man in his forties with acute or convalescent COVID-19. The chain uses TRBV5-4 and TRBJ2-3; 9 bases agree with TRBD2. Specimen: peripheral blood. The CDR3 protein is CASSLRVAGVDTQYF. CDR3 bases: TGTGCCAGCAGCTTGAGGGTAGCGGGAGTAGATACGCAGTATTTT.